The sequence of this T cell receptor beta chain was determined in a study of T cell clonality in common variable immunodeficiency. Study outcomes and limitations: TCRbeta clonality was increased in CVID versus healthy controls. CVID subjects shared fewer TCRbeta clones than healthy controls did. The cause of increased CVID clonality remains unclear without subpopulation sequencing.

Blood samples were heparinized, about 4.5 to 8 ml per donor. This clone was seen ten or more times. The antigen is undetermined. The DNA ends 3 residues before the CDR3 does, and the rest of the CDR3 is filled in from the germline J gene. Clones were read by immunoSEQ multiplex PCR, and TCRdb kept only the in-frame ones, dropping some. Observed in the sample are some 60,000 clones, none of them singletons. Germline lookup yields CDR1 SNHLY and CDR2 FYNNEI. The CDR3 is 18 amino acids. The V gene lost 10 bases and the J gene lost 2 bases, with 26 bases spanning the gap. V and J are TRBV2 and TRBJ2-2, with D possibly TRBD1 on 6 matching bases. The source is a person between 18 and 75 years old in good health. Specimen: peripheral blood mononuclear cells. The covered CDR3 bases are TGTGCCACCCAAGGTCCAACGCCGGGACAAGTAAACACCGGGGAG. Encoded protein: CATQGPTPGQVNTGE. The whole CDR3 region reads CATQGPTPGQVNTGELFF.